One sample yielded the 16 T cell receptor beta chains listed below, sequenced in a study of CD8+ T cells in alopecia areata (dated by TCRdb to 2016 to 2018). The library came from the immunoSEQ multiplex PCR assay. RNA was extracted from all samples and reverse transcribed into cDNA, which served as template for TCR sequencing. The table comes from immuneACCESS by way of TCRdb, which keeps in-frame sequences with V and J called. Part of the clones is missing from these tables; in studies checked, under half for an unresolved V gene and the rest for unknown reasons. For this sample the table gives 180,000 or so clones, of which 55% to 70% were detected only once. Roughly 5.8% of the sample belongs to the ten largest clones. According to the study, the label for this sample's time point signals: 20 to 30 weeks on oral tofacitinib. The treatment or condition label, read with the paper, signifies: oral pan-JAK inhibitor, 5-10 mg twice daily.

The sample consisted of CD4+ T cells sorted from blood, taken at week 24, from a patient treated with tofacitinib. These receptor sequences come from a human donor with alopecia areata.

This chain joins TRBV5-1 and TRBJ2-1, with 8 bases fitting TRBD1. J lost 10 bases, V lost 4 bases, and 10 bases had no gene match. The CDR3 has 14 residues. Germline V gives CDR1 SGHRS, CDR2 YFSETQ. CDR3 nucleotides: TGCGCCAGCAGCCGGCTACAGGGGGATGGCGAGCAGTTCTTC. It encodes CASSRLQGDGEQFF.

The rearrangement links TRBV7-2 to TRBJ2-1; 13 nucleotides agree with TRBD2. The CDR3 is made up of 17 amino acids. V was clipped by 5 bases and J by 5 bases; unmatched bases: 9. Germline values: CDR1 SGHTA, CDR2 FQGNSA. The DNA for the CDR3 is TGTGCCAGCAGCCTTTGGACTAGCGGGGGTAAGAACAATGAGCAGTTCTTC. It encodes CASSLWTSGGKNNEQFF.

V usage is TRBV6-6 and J usage is TRBJ1-5, with unresolved D. The CDR3 length is 15 residues. Germline values: CDR1 MNHNY, CDR2 SVGAGI (reference sequence). Trimming pared 6 bases from V and 2 bases from J, leaving 14 bases between. This CDR3 reads CASSPLGRGNQPQHF. The CDR3 bases are TGTGCCAGCAGCCCGCTTGGGAGGGGCAATCAGCCCCAGCATTTT.

This clone appeared a few times. The CDR3 nucleotides are TGCGCCAGCAGCTCTACAGGGGGCTTGGAGACCCAGTACTTC. Amino acid sequence: CASSSTGGLETQYF. V is TRBV5-1 and J is TRBJ2-5; 9 nucleotides agree with TRBD1. CDR1 SGHRS and CDR2 YFSETQ come from the germline V gene. The CDR3 sequence is 14 residues long. V shed 3 bases, J shed 5 bases, and the junction held 5 bases outside the gene matches. Full variable domain (outside the CDR3, taken from reference TRBV5-1 and TRBJ2-5): KAGVTQTPRYLIKTRGQQVTLSCSPISGHRSVSWYQQTPGQGLQFLFEYFSETQRNKGNFPGRFSGRQFSNSRSEMNVSTLELGDSALYLCASSSTGGLETQYFGPGTRLLVL.

The rearrangement links TRBV29-1 to TRBJ1-1; TRBD1 might be the D (6 bases). Germline values: CDR1 SQVTM, CDR2 ANQGSEA. This CDR3 is built from 12 residues. With 5 bases removed from V and 4 bases from J, the gap between germline ends came to 11 bases. The CDR3 spells CSVQGGTTEAFF. DNA for the CDR3: TGCAGCGTTCAAGGGGGGACCACTGAAGCTTTCTTT.

This sequence joins TRBV2 and TRBJ1-2; D uncertain. With 7 bases removed from V and 2 bases from J, the gap between germline ends came to 14 bases. CDR3 length: 14 residues. The germline CDR1 and CDR2 sequences are SNHLY and FYNNEI. CDR3 sequence: CASTRRGENYGYTF. The CDR3 DNA follows: TGTGCCAGCACTCGGCGCGGGGAAAACTATGGCTACACCTTC.

V usage is TRBV5-1 and J usage is TRBJ1-5, with 7 bases aligning to TRBD1. This CDR3 spans 15 amino acids. The germline V gene has CDR1 SGHRS and CDR2 YFSETQ. The J segment lost 3 bases and the V segment lost 0 bases, leaving 3 bases of the junction unmatched. CDR3 loop: CASSLGTGLNQPQHF. CDR3 in DNA: TGCGCCAGCAGCTTGGGGACAGGTCTCAATCAGCCCCAGCATTTT.

The chain employs TRBV19 and TRBJ2-4, with 8 bases matching TRBD2. Germline loops: CDR1 LNHDA, CDR2 SQIVND (reference sequence). The V gene end was trimmed by 7 bases and the J gene end by 0 bases; junction bases not matched to a gene: 5. CDR3 size: 15 residues. CDR3 coding DNA: TGTGCCAGTAAACGGGAGGGAGAAGCCAAAAACATTCAGTACTTC. Amino acid sequence: CASKREGEAKNIQYF.

Points on this clone: The identical CDR3 is also encoded by other nucleotide sequences in the sample. This chain uses TRBV5-1 with TRBJ2-5; 9 nucleotides line up with TRBD1. The CDR3 loop spans 14 amino acids. Germline V gives CDR1 SGHRS, CDR2 YFSETQ. V shed 2 bases, J shed 4 bases, and the junction held 3 bases outside the gene matches. As DNA, the CDR3 is TGCGCCAGCAGCTTACAGGGGGCAGGAGAGACCCAGTACTTC. Residues: CASSLQGAGETQYF.

This chain uses TRBV5-1 with TRBJ2-7; D might be TRBD1 or TRBD2, each matching 5 bases. The CDR3 is 15 residues long. Germline CDR1 reads SGHRS; CDR2 reads YFSETQ. Trimming took 1 base from V and 4 from J, leaving 15 bases between them. CDR3 sequence (DNA): TGCGCCAGCAGCTTGAGTTGGGCCAGGGAGTACGAGCAGTACTTC. Amino acids: CASSLSWAREYEQYF.

This chain links TRBV11-2 with TRBJ2-7; tentatively, D is TRBD1 or TRBD2 (6 bases each). In germline, CDR1 is SGHAT, CDR2 FQNNGV. CDR3 length: 14 amino acids. V lost 1 base, J lost 6 bases, and 13 bases lay in between. This CDR3 reads CASSLGTRGVEQYF. The CDR3, as DNA: TGTGCCAGCAGCTTAGGCACGAGGGGGGTCGAGCAGTACTTC.

The rearrangement links TRBV5-6 to TRBJ1-5; D gene uncertain. V was cut by 2 bases and J by 1 base, with 16 bases left in between. The CDR3 sequence is 17 residues long. The germline V gene encodes CDR1 SGHDT and CDR2 YYEEEE. CDR3 sequence: CASSFSDGVWSNQPQHF. The CDR3 nucleotides are TGTGCCAGCAGCTTCTCCGATGGGGTGTGGAGCAATCAGCCCCAGCATTTT.

The chain recombines TRBV5-1 with TRBJ2-3, with no clear D. V was cut by 0 bases and J by 7 bases, with 9 bases left in between. This CDR3 is built from 13 residues. Germline lookup yields CDR1 SGHRS and CDR2 YFSETQ. The DNA for the CDR3 is TGCGCCAGCAGCTTGGAAGTTTTCAATACGCAGTATTTT. It specifies CASSLEVFNTQYF.

This rearrangement joins TRBV29-1 to TRBJ2-7; the D gene could be TRBD1 or TRBD2 (6 bases each). This CDR3 is built from 11 residues. Deletions cut 8 bases from V and 6 bases from J, with 14 bases between. The germline V gene encodes CDR1 SQVTM and CDR2 ANQGSEA. The CDR3 DNA follows: TGCAGCACCAACGAGGGGGGCGAGCAGTACTTC. It is translated as CSTNEGGEQYF.

The chain has TRBV15 and TRBJ1-2; D gene unclear. Germline lookup yields CDR1 LNHNV and CDR2 YYDKDF (reference sequence). The V and J ends lost 0 bases and 5 bases respectively, with 7 bases between them. This CDR3 has 13 residues. The CDR3 bases are TGTGCCACCAGCAGAGATAGGGAGTATGGCTACACCTTC. Protein product: CATSRDREYGYTF.

The chain has TRBV30 and TRBJ2-5; D call uncertain. V was clipped by 5 bases and J by 1 base, with 5 bases between them. Germline CDR1 GTSNPN, CDR2 SVGIG (reference sequence). The CDR3 is 11 amino acids. CDR3 sequence reads: CAWGIQETQYF. Written as DNA, the CDR3 is TGTGCCTGGGGGATCCAAGAGACCCAGTACTTC.